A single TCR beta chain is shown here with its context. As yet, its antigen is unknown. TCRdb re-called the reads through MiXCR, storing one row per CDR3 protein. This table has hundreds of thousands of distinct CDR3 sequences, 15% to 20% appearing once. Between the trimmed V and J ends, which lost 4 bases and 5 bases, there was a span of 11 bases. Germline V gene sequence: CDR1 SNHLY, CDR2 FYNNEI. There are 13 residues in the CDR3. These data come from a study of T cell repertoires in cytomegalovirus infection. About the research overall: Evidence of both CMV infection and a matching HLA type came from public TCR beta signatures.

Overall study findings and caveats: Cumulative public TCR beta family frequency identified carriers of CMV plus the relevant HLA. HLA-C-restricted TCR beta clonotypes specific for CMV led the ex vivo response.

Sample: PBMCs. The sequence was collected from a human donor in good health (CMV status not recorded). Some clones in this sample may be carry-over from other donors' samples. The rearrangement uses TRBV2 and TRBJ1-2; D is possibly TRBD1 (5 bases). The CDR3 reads CASSVRVEYGYTF. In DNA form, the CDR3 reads TGTGCCAGCAGTGTCAGGGTGGAGTATGGCTACACCTTC.